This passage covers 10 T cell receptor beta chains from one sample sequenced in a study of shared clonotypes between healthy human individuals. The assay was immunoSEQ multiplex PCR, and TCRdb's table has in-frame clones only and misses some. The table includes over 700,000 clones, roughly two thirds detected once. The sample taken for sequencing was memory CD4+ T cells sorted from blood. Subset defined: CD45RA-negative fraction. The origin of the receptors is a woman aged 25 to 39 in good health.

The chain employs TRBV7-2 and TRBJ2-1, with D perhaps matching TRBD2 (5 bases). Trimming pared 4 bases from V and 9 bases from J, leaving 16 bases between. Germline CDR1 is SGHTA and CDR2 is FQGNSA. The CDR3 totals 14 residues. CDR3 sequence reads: CASSSQRLPIEQFF. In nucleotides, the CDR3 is TGTGCCAGCAGCTCACAGAGACTACCTATTGAGCAGTTCTTC.

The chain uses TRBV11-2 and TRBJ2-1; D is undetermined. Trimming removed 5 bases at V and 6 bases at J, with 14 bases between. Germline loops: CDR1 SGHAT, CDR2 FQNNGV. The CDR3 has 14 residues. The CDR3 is CASSQPPSVNEQFF. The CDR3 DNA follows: TGTGCCAGCAGCCAACCCCCTTCCGTCAATGAGCAGTTCTTC. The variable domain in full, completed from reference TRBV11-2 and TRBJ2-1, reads EAGVAQSPRYKIIEKRQSVAFWCNPISGHATLYWYQQILGQGPKLLIQFQNNGVVDDSQLPKDRFSAERLKGVDSTLKIQPAKLEDSAVYLCASSQPPSVNEQFFGPGTRLTVL.

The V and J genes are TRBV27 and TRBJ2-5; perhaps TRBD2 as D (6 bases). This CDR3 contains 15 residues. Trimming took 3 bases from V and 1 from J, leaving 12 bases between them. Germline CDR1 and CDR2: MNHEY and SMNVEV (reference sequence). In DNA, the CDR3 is TGTGCCAGCAGTTTGGGGTCCGGGGGCCAAGAGACCCAGTACTTC. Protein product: CASSLGSGGQETQYF.

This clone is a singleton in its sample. In nucleotides, the CDR3 is TGTGCCAGCAGTGAACAGGATTTAGCTCGGCGGGAGGCAGATACGCAGTATTTT. The encoded protein is CASSEQDLARREADTQYF. The J gene is TRBJ2-3, the V gene TRBV25-1; 8 bases line up with TRBD2. The CDR3 is 18 amino acids. Trimming removed 2 bases from V and 4 bases from J; junction bases left unmatched: 14. From germline, CDR1 is MGHDK and CDR2 SYGVNS. The full variable domain, with the rest looked up from reference TRBV25-1 and TRBJ2-3, is EADIYQTPRYLVIGTGKKITLECSQTMGHDKMYWYQQDPGMELHLIHYSYGVNSTEKGDLSSESTVSRIRTEHFPLTLESARPSHTSQYLCASSEQDLARREADTQYFGPGTRLTVL.

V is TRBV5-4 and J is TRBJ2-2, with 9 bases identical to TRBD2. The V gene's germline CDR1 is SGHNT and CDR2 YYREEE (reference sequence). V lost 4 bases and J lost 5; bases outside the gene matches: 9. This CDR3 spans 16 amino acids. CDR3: CASSRGLAGWTGELFF. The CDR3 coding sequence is TGTGCCAGCAGCCGCGGGCTAGCGGGATGGACCGGGGAGCTGTTTTTT.

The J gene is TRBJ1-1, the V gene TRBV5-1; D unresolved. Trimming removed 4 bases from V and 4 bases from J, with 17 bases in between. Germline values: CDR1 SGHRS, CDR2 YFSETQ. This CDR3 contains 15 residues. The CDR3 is CASSQSGGSSTEAFF. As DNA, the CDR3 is TGCGCCAGCAGCCAGTCCGGCGGGTCGAGCACTGAAGCTTTCTTT.

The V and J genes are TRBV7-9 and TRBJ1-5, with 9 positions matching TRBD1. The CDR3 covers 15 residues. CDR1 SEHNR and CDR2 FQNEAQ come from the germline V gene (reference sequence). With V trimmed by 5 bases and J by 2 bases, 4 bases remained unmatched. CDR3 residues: CASSQQGAGNQPQHF. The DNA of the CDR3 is TGTGCCAGCAGCCAACAGGGGGCTGGCAATCAGCCCCAGCATTTT. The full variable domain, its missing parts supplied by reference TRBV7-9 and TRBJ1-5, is DTGVSQNPRHKITKRGQNVTFRCDPISEHNRLYWYRQTLGQGPEFLTYFQNEAQLEKSRLLSDRFSAERPKGSFSTLEIQRTEQGDSAMYLCASSQQGAGNQPQHFGDGTRLSIL.

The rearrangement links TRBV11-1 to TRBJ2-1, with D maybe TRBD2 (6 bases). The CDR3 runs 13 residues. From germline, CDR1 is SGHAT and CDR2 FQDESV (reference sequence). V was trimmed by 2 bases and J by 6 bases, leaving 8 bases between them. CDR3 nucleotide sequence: TGTGCCAGCAGCTTAATGGGGGGCAATGAGCAGTTCTTC. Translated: CASSLMGGNEQFF. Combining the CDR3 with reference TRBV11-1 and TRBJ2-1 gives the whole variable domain EAEVAQSPRYKITEKSQAVAFWCDPISGHATLYWYRQILGQGPELLVQFQDESVVDDSQLPKDRFSAERLKGVDSTLKIQPAELGDSAMYLCASSLMGGNEQFFGPGTRLTVL.

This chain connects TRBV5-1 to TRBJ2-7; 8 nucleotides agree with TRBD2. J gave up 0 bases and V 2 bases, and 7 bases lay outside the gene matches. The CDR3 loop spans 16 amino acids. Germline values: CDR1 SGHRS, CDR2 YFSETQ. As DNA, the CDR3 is TGCGCCAGCAGCTTCACTAGCGGTCAACCCTCCTACGAGCAGTACTTC. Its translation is CASSFTSGQPSYEQYF.

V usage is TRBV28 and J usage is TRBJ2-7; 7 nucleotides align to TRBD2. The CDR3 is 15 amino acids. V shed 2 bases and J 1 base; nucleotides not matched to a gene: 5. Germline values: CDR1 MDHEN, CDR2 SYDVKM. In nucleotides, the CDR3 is TGTGCCAGCAGTTTACCCGCTAGCGGATCCTACGAGCAGTACTTC. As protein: CASSLPASGSYEQYF.